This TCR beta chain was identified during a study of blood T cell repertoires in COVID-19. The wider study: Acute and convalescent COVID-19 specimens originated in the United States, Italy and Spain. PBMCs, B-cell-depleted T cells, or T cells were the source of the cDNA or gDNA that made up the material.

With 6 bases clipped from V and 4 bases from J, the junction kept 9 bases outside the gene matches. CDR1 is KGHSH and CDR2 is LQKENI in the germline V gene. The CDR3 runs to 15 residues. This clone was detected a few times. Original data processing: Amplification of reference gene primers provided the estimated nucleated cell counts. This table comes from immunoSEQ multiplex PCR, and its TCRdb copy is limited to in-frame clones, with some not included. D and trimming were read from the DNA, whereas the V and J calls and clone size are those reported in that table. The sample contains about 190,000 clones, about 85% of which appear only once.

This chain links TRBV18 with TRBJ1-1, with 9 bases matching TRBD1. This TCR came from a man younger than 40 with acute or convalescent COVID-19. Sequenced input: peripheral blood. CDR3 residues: CASSYYRGQSTEAFF. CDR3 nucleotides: TGTGCCAGCTCGTATTACAGGGGGCAGTCCACTGAAGCTTTCTTT. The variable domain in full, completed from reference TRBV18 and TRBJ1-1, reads NAGVMQNPRHLVRRRGQEARLRCSPMKGHSHVYWYRQLPEEGLKFMVYLQKENIIDESGMPKERFSAEFPKEGPSILRIQQVVRGDSAAYFCASSYYRGQSTEAFFGQGTRLTVV.